The 12 T cell receptor beta chains below were found in one sample sequenced in a study of early T cells in non-severe SARS-CoV-2 infection. TCRdb re-analysed the 5' RACE reads in MiXCR, keeping a single row per CDR3 protein. The sample lists roughly 52,000 distinct CDR3 sequences; about 6.3% were seen once. The material sequenced was whole blood, taken at baseline. The source is an adult who was a healthcare worker with PCR-confirmed SARS-CoV-2 infection or an uninfected control (not recorded which).

The chain links TRBV19 to TRBJ2-2; 10 nucleotides match TRBD2. This CDR3 is 17 amino acids long. CDR1 is LNHDA, CDR2 SQIVND, per germline (reference sequence). V shed 5 bases and J 3 bases; nucleotides not matched to a gene: 9. Here the CDR3 reads CASSPIGTSDDTGELFF. CDR3 bases: TGTGCCAGTAGTCCGATTGGGACTAGCGATGACACCGGGGAGCTGTTTTTT.

This clonotype was detected only a few times. The rearrangement links TRBV7-9 to TRBJ1-2; possibly TRBD1 for D (5 bases). Trimming stripped 11 bases from V and 7 bases from J, with 17 bases between. CDR3 length: 12 residues. CDR1 and CDR2 (germline): SEHNR, FQNEAQ (reference sequence). The CDR3 DNA reads TGTGCCGGGGACCTGGCCCTAGGTGGCTACACCTTC. This translates into CAGDLALGGYTF.

The table lists this clonotype with many counts. The chain is built from TRBV20-1 and TRBJ2-5; TRBD2 might be the D (6 bases). Germline V gene data show CDR1 as DFQATT and CDR2 as SNEGSKA (reference sequence). CDR3 length: 12 residues. V lost 5 bases and J lost 4, with 11 bases in between. The CDR3 is CSALRGGETQYF. The DNA of the CDR3 is TGCAGTGCTCTCCGGGGAGGAGAGACCCAGTACTTC.

This clonotype was seen repeatedly, ten times or more. The chain combines TRBV18 with TRBJ2-2, with a possible D match to TRBD2 (6 bases). With 6 bases removed from V and 5 bases from J, the gap between germline ends came to 10 bases. The CDR3 covers 13 residues. CDR1 is KGHSH, CDR2 LQKENI, per germline. The DNA for the CDR3 is TGTGCCAGCTCGCTACGGGGGACCGGGGAGCTGTTTTTT. This codes for CASSLRGTGELFF.

In its sample, this clonotype was seen many times. This sequence joins TRBV20-1 and TRBJ2-7; 11 positions match TRBD1. The CDR3 is made up of 14 amino acids. Looked up from germline, CDR1 is DFQATT and CDR2 is SNEGSKA (reference sequence). The trim removed 5 bases at V and 3 bases at J, leaving 6 bases unmatched. This CDR3 is CSAPPGQGGYEQYF. The CDR3, as DNA: TGCAGTGCTCCACCGGGACAGGGGGGCTACGAGCAGTACTTC.

The chain combines TRBV3-1 with TRBJ1-3, with D maybe TRBD1 (5 bases). CDR1 and CDR2 (germline): LGHDT, YNNKEL (reference sequence). The V end lost 3 bases, the J end lost 1 base, and 10 bases lay between the germline ends. The CDR3 has 15 residues. This chain's CDR3 is CASSQGRVSGNTIYF. The CDR3 DNA follows: TGTGCCAGCAGCCAGGGCAGGGTGTCTGGAAACACCATATATTTT.

A remark on this clonotype: This may be a read error, as it is one base from a much larger clone. This chain uses TRBV11-2 with TRBJ2-1; D not resolved. This CDR3 region has 16 residues. With 3 bases removed from V and 10 bases from J, the gap between germline ends came to 22 bases. Germline V gene sequence: CDR1 SGHAT, CDR2 FQNNGV. CDR3 nucleotides: TGTGCCAGCAGCTTTACACCGGATCCCGTAGGGTTCGAGCAGTTCTTC. Its protein product is CASSFTPDPVGFEQFF.

This clonotype has a count of ten or more. The chain employs TRBV4-2 and TRBJ1-6; D possibly corresponds to TRBD1 (6 bases). Trimming took off 1 base at V and 5 bases at J, with 12 bases between the two ends. The CDR3 has 16 amino acids. CDR1 LGHNA and CDR2 YNFKEQ come from the germline V gene. The CDR3 DNA sequence: TGTGCCAGCAGCCAAGGCGGGGGGCTTAATAATTCACCCCTCCACTTT. Protein sequence: CASSQGGGLNNSPLHF.

This clonotype has at least ten counts. The gene calls are TRBV20-1 and TRBJ2-5, with D possibly matching TRBD1 (6 bases). V was shortened by 4 bases and J by 2 bases, with 17 bases between the two germline ends. The CDR3 runs 15 residues. Germline V gene data show CDR1 as DFQATT and CDR2 as SNEGSKA (reference sequence). The CDR3 region is CSAKEWDTTQETQYF. The DNA of the CDR3 is TGCAGTGCTAAGGAATGGGACACCACTCAAGAGACCCAGTACTTC.

This rearrangement joins TRBV12-3 or TRBV12-4 to TRBJ1-4, with D possibly being TRBD1 (6 bases). V lost 4 bases, J lost 0 bases, and 12 bases lay in between. The length of the CDR3 is 16 residues. CDR3 region: CASSSRGSATNEKLFF. The CDR3 DNA sequence: TGTGCCAGCAGTTCAAGGGGGTCCGCAACTAATGAAAAACTGTTTTTT.

Points on this clonotype: The junction does not match germline at one end; this may be a read error. This rearrangement joins TRBV20-1 to TRBJ2-2; a possible D gene is TRBD1 (6 bases). In germline, CDR1 is DFQATT, CDR2 SNEGSKA (reference sequence). CDR3 size: 15 residues. CDR3 sequence: CSAREKTGYTGELFF. The CDR3 coding sequence is TGCAGTGCTCGAGAAAAGACAGGTTACACCGGGGAGCTGTTTTTT.

This clonotype has a single count. Since a much larger clone is just one base distant, this may be a read error. The chain has TRBV12-3 or TRBV12-4 and TRBJ2-7; perhaps TRBD1 as D (5 bases). The length of the CDR3 is 14 residues. CDR3 nucleotides: TGTGCCAGCAGTCCGCTGCAGGGCTACTACAAGCAGTACTTC. Protein sequence: CASSPLQGYYKQYF.